The next 31 T cell receptor beta chains were all read from a single sample in a study of early T cells in non-severe SARS-CoV-2 infection. TCRdb analysed the 5' RACE reads with MiXCR anew, one entry per CDR3 protein. The sample yields 70,000 to 90,000 distinct CDR3 sequences, approximately 12% seen once. The sequenced material came from whole blood. The origin of the receptors is an adult who was a healthcare worker with PCR-confirmed SARS-CoV-2 infection or an uninfected control (not recorded which).

This clonotype has only a few counts. The V call is TRBV24-1, the J call TRBJ2-1; 7 bases line up with TRBD2. V shed 2 bases and J 4 bases; nucleotides not matched to a gene: 7. Germline values: CDR1 KGHDR, CDR2 SFDVKD. The CDR3 runs 16 residues. CDR3 sequence (DNA): TGTGCCACCAGTGATTGGAAAGCGGGGTTATACAATGAGCAGTTCTTC. Translation: CATSDWKAGLYNEQFF.

This clonotype has at least ten counts. The V gene is TRBV29-1, the J gene TRBJ2-5; 10 nucleotides align to TRBD2. Germline V lookup: CDR1 SQVTM, CDR2 ANQGSEA. CDR3 size: 13 residues. J gave up 3 bases and V 7 bases, and 5 bases lay outside the gene matches. The CDR3 reads CSARTSGKETQYF. The DNA for the CDR3 is TGCAGCGCTAGGACTAGCGGAAAAGAGACCCAGTACTTC.

This clonotype was counted between two and nine times. The chain uses TRBV5-4 and TRBJ2-7; D gene ambiguous. Germline CDR1 and CDR2: SGHNT and YYREEE (reference sequence). Trimming shortened V by 2 bases and J by 0 bases, and 6 bases separated the two germline ends. The CDR3 spans 13 residues. CDR3 coding DNA: TGTGCCAGCAGCTTAACTGGCTCCTACGAGCAGTACTTC. This translates into CASSLTGSYEQYF. The full variable domain, completed using reference TRBV5-4 and TRBJ2-7, is ETGVTQSPTHLIKTRGQQVTLRCSSQSGHNTVSWYQQALGQGPQFIFQYYREEENGRGNFPPRFSGLQFPNYSSELNVNALELDDSALYLCASSLTGSYEQYFGPGTRLTVT.

This clonotype was seen only a few times. The chain's CDR3 is CATSARQGVTYGYTF. CDR3 nucleotides: TGTGCCACCAGTGCGCGACAGGGGGTAACCTATGGCTACACCTTC. The chain has TRBV24-1 and TRBJ1-2, with 9 nucleotides matching TRBD1. This CDR3 spans 15 amino acids. Germline loops: CDR1 KGHDR, CDR2 SFDVKD. With V trimmed by 5 bases and J by 4 bases, 7 bases remained unmatched.

This clonotype was seen ten or more times. This chain uses TRBV19 with TRBJ2-3; D gene uncertain. This CDR3 spans 16 amino acids. Germline V gene sequence: CDR1 LNHDA, CDR2 SQIVND (reference sequence). The V and J ends lost 3 bases and 0 bases respectively, with 13 bases between them. The CDR3 DNA is TGTGCCAGTAGTATCGGCCAGACCACTAGCACAGATACGCAGTATTTT. Its protein is CASSIGQTTSTDTQYF.

This clonotype occurred a few times. The chain links TRBV5-4 to TRBJ2-7, with 7 bases identical to TRBD1. J lost 4 bases, V lost 0 bases, and 10 bases had no gene match. This CDR3 comprises 16 residues. Germline V gene data show CDR1 as SGHNT and CDR2 as YYREEE (reference sequence). CDR3 amino acids: CASSLGGTAQGYEQYF. The DNA for the CDR3 is TGTGCCAGCAGCTTGGGGGGGACAGCCCAAGGGTACGAGCAGTACTTC.

There are a few counts of this clonotype. The genes are TRBV2 and TRBJ2-5; D assignment may be TRBD1 or TRBD2 (5 bases each). The V end lost 4 bases, the J end lost 5 bases, and 11 bases lay between the germline ends. The germline V gene has CDR1 SNHLY and CDR2 FYNNEI. The CDR3 contains 13 residues. The CDR3 sequence is CASSVLGTETQYF. The CDR3 nucleotides are TGTGCCAGCAGTGTTTTAGGGACGGAGACCCAGTACTTC.

The V call is TRBV12-3 or TRBV12-4, the J call TRBJ2-2; tentative D call: TRBD2 (5 bases). The CDR3 contains 15 residues. With 6 bases removed from V and 6 bases from J, the gap between germline ends came to 17 bases. CDR3 sequence (DNA): TGTGCCAGCAGCCCCTCTACTAGAATGCCCGGGGAGCTGTTTTTT. Residues: CASSPSTRMPGELFF.

This sequence joins TRBV20-1 and TRBJ2-3; D could derive from TRBD1 or TRBD2 (5 bases each). Germline V gene sequence: CDR1 DFQATT, CDR2 SNEGSKA (reference sequence). This CDR3 spans 15 amino acids. V lost 6 bases, J lost 1 base, and 17 bases lay in between. CDR3 amino acids: CSARAREWGTDTQYF. The CDR3 DNA is TGCAGTGCCAGGGCCAGGGAGTGGGGCACAGATACGCAGTATTTT.

Only a few counts were recorded for this clonotype. The chain is built from TRBV20-1 and TRBJ2-1, with 8 nucleotides matching TRBD2. CDR3 length: 15 residues. CDR1 and CDR2 (germline): DFQATT, SNEGSKA (reference sequence). With 1 base clipped from V and 4 bases from J, the junction kept 6 bases outside the gene matches. This CDR3 reads CSARAGAGAYNEQFF. DNA of the CDR3: TGCAGTGCTAGAGCTGGAGCGGGAGCGTACAATGAGCAGTTCTTC.

This clonotype was observed a handful of times. This sequence joins TRBV20-1 and TRBJ2-7; D not resolved. From germline, CDR1 is DFQATT and CDR2 SNEGSKA (reference sequence). CDR3 length equals 10 residues. Deletions cut 5 bases from V and 7 bases from J, with 9 bases between. CDR3 DNA: TGCAGTGCTGCTCTGAGAGAGCAGTACTTC. This sequence encodes CSAALREQYF.

This chain uses TRBV2 with TRBJ2-5; TRBD2 matches 14 bases. In germline, CDR1 is SNHLY, CDR2 FYNNEI. J lost 3 bases, V lost 7 bases, and 7 bases had no gene match. The CDR3 covers 16 residues. The CDR3 DNA is TGTGCCAGCATGGGACTAGCGGGAGAAGGGGAAGAGACCCAGTACTTC. It yields the protein CASMGLAGEGEETQYF. Full variable domain (missing parts from reference TRBV2 and TRBJ2-5): EPEVTQTPSHQVTQMGQEVILRCVPISNHLYFYWYRQILGQKVEFLVSFYNNEISEKSEIFDDQFSVERPDGSNFTLKIRSTKLEDSAMYFCASMGLAGEGEETQYFGPGTRLLVL.

This clonotype was picked up many times. The rearrangement joins TRBV20-1 to TRBJ2-7; 10 bases are shared with TRBD1. CDR1 DFQATT and CDR2 SNEGSKA come from the germline V gene (reference sequence). This CDR3 has 15 amino acids. The V segment lost 5 bases and the J segment 2 bases; nucleotides outside the gene matches: 9. The CDR3 nucleotides are TGCAGTGCTTTTGACCCGGGACAGGGGACCTACGAGCAGTACTTC. Protein sequence: CSAFDPGQGTYEQYF.

In its sample, this clonotype was seen many times. The rearrangement uses TRBV27 and TRBJ2-7; TRBD1 aligns across 10 bases. With V trimmed by 5 bases and J by 5 bases, 9 bases remained unmatched. Germline lookup yields CDR1 MNHEY and CDR2 SMNVEV (reference sequence). This CDR3 region has 15 residues. The CDR3 DNA reads TGTGCCAGCAGTCTAACCGGGACAGGGGAACACGAGCAGTACTTC. Translation: CASSLTGTGEHEQYF.

Points on this clonotype: A much larger clone lies a single base off, so this may be a read error. This rearrangement joins TRBV18 to TRBJ1-1; D unclear. CDR1 and CDR2 (germline): KGHSH, LQKENI. The CDR3 is made up of 14 amino acids. Trimming removed 4 bases from V and 6 bases from J, with 15 bases in between. CDR3 sequence: CASSLPWANAEAFF. In nucleotides, the CDR3 is TGTGCCAGCTCACTGCCGTGGGCTAACGCTGAAGCTTTCTTT.

The genes are TRBV12-3 or TRBV12-4 and TRBJ2-2, with D hard to call. The CDR3 covers 13 residues. V lost 7 bases and J 1 base, leaving 7 bases between the germline ends. As DNA, the CDR3 is TGTGCCAGCACCTTCCTGAACACCGGGGAGCTGTTTTTT. Protein: CASTFLNTGELFF.

The chain has TRBV15 and TRBJ2-3; D unclear. Germline lookup yields CDR1 LNHNV and CDR2 YYDKDF (reference sequence). V shed 0 bases and J shed 6 bases, with 7 bases lying between them. This CDR3 spans 13 amino acids. The CDR3 loop reads CATSRDMADTQYF. Here the CDR3 DNA reads TGTGCCACCAGCAGAGATATGGCCGATACGCAGTATTTT.

Ten or more counts support this clonotype. The chain joins TRBV28 to TRBJ2-7; 7 bases are shared with TRBD1. Germline-derived CDR1 and CDR2 are MDHEN and SYDVKM. This CDR3 is built from 14 residues. Trimming cost V 6 bases and J 2 bases; bases outside gene matches: 7. In nucleotides, the CDR3 is TGTGCCAGCAGCACGACAGGGTCGGCCTACGAGCAGTACTTC. This sequence encodes CASSTTGSAYEQYF.

The table lists this clonotype with many counts. The chain uses TRBV7-9 and TRBJ2-1; D might be TRBD2 (6 bases). Germline values: CDR1 SEHNR, CDR2 FQNEAQ (reference sequence). The CDR3 covers 15 residues. Trimming left V 1 base short and J 7 bases short, with 14 bases between. Here the CDR3 reads CASSLVVGGYNEQFF. The CDR3 DNA sequence: TGTGCCAGCAGCTTAGTTGTGGGGGGATATAATGAGCAGTTCTTC.

This clonotype turned up a few times. V and J are TRBV20-1 and TRBJ2-7, with D maybe TRBD2 (6 bases). Germline-derived CDR1 and CDR2 are DFQATT and SNEGSKA (reference sequence). The CDR3 has 14 residues. The ends were cut back, 1 base at V and 5 bases at J, with 15 bases in the middle. As DNA, the CDR3 is TGCAGTGCTAGAGGACAAAGGGACTCGGACGAGCAGTACTTC. Encoded protein: CSARGQRDSDEQYF.

Ten or more counts support this clonotype. The chain links TRBV7-9 to TRBJ2-3; D may correspond to TRBD1 or TRBD2 (5 bases each). The CDR3 consists of 13 residues. V was cut by 4 bases and J by 6 bases, with 11 bases left in between. The germline gives CDR1 SEHNR, CDR2 FQNEAQ (reference sequence). This CDR3 reads CASSSAGTDTQYF. Written as DNA, the CDR3 is TGTGCCAGCAGCTCGGCCGGGACCGATACGCAGTATTTT.

The genes are TRBV4-1 and TRBJ2-7; D is uncertain. The length of the CDR3 is 14 residues. Trimming cost V 0 bases and J 4 bases, with 10 bases left between them. CDR1 and CDR2 from the germline V gene are MGHRA and YSYEKL. The CDR3 spells CASSQDQQLYEQYF. CDR3 in DNA: TGCGCCAGCAGCCAAGATCAGCAGTTATACGAGCAGTACTTC.

This clonotype occurred a few times. The chain links TRBV10-3 to TRBJ2-3; 7 nucleotides match TRBD2. The germline CDR1 and CDR2 sequences are ENHRY and SYGVKD. V lost 3 bases, J lost 4 bases, and 7 bases stayed unmatched. The CDR3 spans 15 residues. The CDR3 is CAISDAGVVPDTQYF. As DNA, the CDR3 is TGTGCCATCAGTGACGCGGGAGTGGTTCCAGATACGCAGTATTTT.

This clonotype was seen ten or more times. V is TRBV28 and J is TRBJ1-1; TRBD1 matches at 8 bases. The CDR3 sequence is 13 residues long. The V gene end was trimmed by 10 bases and the J gene end by 6 bases; junction bases not matched to a gene: 10. Germline lookup yields CDR1 MDHEN and CDR2 SYDVKM. For the CDR3, the DNA is TGTGCCACCGTCCCGGGACAGGTCCCTGAAGCTTTCTTT. Its translation is CATVPGQVPEAFF.

The genes are TRBV7-2 and TRBJ2-1; weak D call: TRBD1 (6 bases). The germline V gene has CDR1 SGHTA and CDR2 FQGNSA. V lost 3 bases and J 1 base, leaving 13 bases between the germline ends. The CDR3 is made up of 16 amino acids. The CDR3 bases are TGTGCCAGCAGCTTGCAGGGGATTATGTCCTACAATGAGCAGTTCTTC. This encodes CASSLQGIMSYNEQFF.

This clonotype was seen ten or more times. This sequence joins TRBV5-1 and TRBJ2-1; 11 bases map to TRBD2. Germline CDR1 reads SGHRS; CDR2 reads YFSETQ. The junction had 3 bases not matched to a gene; V was cut back by 1 base and J by 6 bases. The CDR3 runs 15 residues. The chain's CDR3 is CASSLYSGRANEQFF. The DNA for the CDR3 is TGCGCCAGCAGCTTGTATAGCGGGAGGGCCAATGAGCAGTTCTTC.

This clonotype was seen a handful of times. The gene calls are TRBV6-6 and TRBJ2-3; TRBD2 is a possible D gene (5 bases). This CDR3 contains 16 residues. Trimming took off 5 bases at V and 2 bases at J, with 17 bases between the two ends. CDR1 is MNHNY, CDR2 SVGAGI, per germline (reference sequence). The CDR3 here is CASSPWSTRDTDTQYF. The CDR3 DNA reads TGTGCCAGCAGTCCCTGGTCAACGAGGGACACAGATACGCAGTATTTT.

The chain couples TRBV20-1 to TRBJ2-4; D might be TRBD1 (5 bases). Trimming took 4 bases from V and 3 from J, leaving 13 bases between them. Germline CDR1 DFQATT, CDR2 SNEGSKA (reference sequence). The CDR3 is 14 residues long. CDR3 loop: CSAIMPQGKNIQYF. DNA of the CDR3: TGCAGTGCTATTATGCCCCAGGGCAAAAACATTCAGTACTTC.

There are many counts of this clonotype. V and J are TRBV20-1 and TRBJ1-6; D is ambiguous. The CDR3 consists of 14 residues. In germline, CDR1 is DFQATT, CDR2 SNEGSKA (reference sequence). The germline V and J ends were trimmed by 6 bases and 5 bases, with 14 bases remaining between them. This chain's CDR3 is CSALHDPDNSPLHF. DNA of the CDR3: TGCAGTGCCTTACACGACCCAGATAATTCACCCCTCCACTTT.

The table lists this clonotype with many counts. This chain links TRBV29-1 with TRBJ2-7; D is possibly TRBD1 or TRBD2 (5 bases each). The V gene's germline CDR1 is SQVTM and CDR2 ANQGSEA. V was shortened by 4 bases and J by 0 bases, with 7 bases between the two germline ends. This CDR3 has 12 residues. The DNA of the CDR3 is TGCAGCGTTGCGGGGACCTCCTACGAGCAGTACTTC. The encoded protein is CSVAGTSYEQYF.

This clonotype was seen a few times. V and J are TRBV5-1 and TRBJ2-5; 10 bases match TRBD2. Germline V CDR1 and CDR2: SGHRS, YFSETQ. CDR3 length equals 16 residues. V shed 0 bases, J shed 4 bases, and the junction held 6 bases outside the gene matches. CDR3 nucleotide sequence: TGCGCCAGCAGCTTGGGTTCTAGCGGGAGAAGAGAGACCCAGTACTTC. It specifies CASSLGSSGRRETQYF.